This record looks at one TCR beta chain sequence and its context. Its antigen is still unknown. The data originate from a study of T cell repertoires in aging, cancer and after chemotherapy. Study in general: The full dataset contained around 8.2 million TCR reads.

Study results and limitations: In healthy donors, age-related TCR diversity loss mainly reflected lost richness. Immunological memory after chemotherapy cannot be judged from the repertoire data. Untreated cancer patients had significantly lower blood TCR diversity than age-matched healthy donors.

The template was genomic DNA from peripheral blood, not RNA. A mixed TRB-A/B primer pool amplified rearranged TRB by multiplex touch-down PCR. TCRdb recomputed calls from the multiplex PCR reads with MiXCR, one row per CDR3 protein. The table lists some 3,100 distinct CDR3 sequences, 28% of them singletons, with about 8.1% in the top ten. The V end lost 6 bases, the J end lost 5 bases, and 11 bases lay between the germline ends. The CDR3 covers 13 residues. J is TRBJ1-3 and V is TRBV12-3 or TRBV12-4, with TRBD1 as a possible D gene (6 bases). This clonotype was sampled from a human donor with a solid tumor. The source material was blood. The CDR3 DNA reads as TGTGCCAGCAGCCAACAGGGTAGAAACACCATATATTTT. Encoded protein: CASSQQGRNTIYF.